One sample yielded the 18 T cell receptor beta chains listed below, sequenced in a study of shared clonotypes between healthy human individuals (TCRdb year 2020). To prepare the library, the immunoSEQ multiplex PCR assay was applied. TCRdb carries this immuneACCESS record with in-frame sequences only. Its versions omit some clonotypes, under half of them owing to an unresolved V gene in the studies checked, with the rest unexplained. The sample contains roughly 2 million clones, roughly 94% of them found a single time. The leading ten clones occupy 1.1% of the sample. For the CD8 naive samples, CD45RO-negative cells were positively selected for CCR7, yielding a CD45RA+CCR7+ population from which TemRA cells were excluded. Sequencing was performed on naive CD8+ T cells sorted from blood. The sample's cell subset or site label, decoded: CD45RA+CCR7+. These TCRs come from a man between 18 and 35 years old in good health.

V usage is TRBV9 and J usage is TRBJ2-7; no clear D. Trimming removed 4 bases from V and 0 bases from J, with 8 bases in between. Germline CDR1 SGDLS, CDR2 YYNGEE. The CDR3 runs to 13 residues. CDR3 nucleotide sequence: TGTGCCAGCAGCCCCATAAGCTCCTACGAGCAGTACTTC. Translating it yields CASSPISSYEQYF.

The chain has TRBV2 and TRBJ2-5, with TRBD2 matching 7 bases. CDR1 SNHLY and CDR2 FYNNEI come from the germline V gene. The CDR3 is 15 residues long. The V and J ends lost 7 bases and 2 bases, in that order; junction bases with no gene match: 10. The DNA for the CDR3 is TGTGCCAGCAAGTTTTTGGCTAGCGGACAAGAGACCCAGTACTTC. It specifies CASKFLASGQETQYF.

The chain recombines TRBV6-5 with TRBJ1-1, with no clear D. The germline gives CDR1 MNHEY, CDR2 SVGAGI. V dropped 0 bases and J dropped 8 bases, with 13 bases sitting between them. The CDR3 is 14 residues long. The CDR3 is CASSYSTLIGEAFF. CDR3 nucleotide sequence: TGTGCCAGCAGTTACTCCACGTTGATAGGGGAAGCTTTCTTT.

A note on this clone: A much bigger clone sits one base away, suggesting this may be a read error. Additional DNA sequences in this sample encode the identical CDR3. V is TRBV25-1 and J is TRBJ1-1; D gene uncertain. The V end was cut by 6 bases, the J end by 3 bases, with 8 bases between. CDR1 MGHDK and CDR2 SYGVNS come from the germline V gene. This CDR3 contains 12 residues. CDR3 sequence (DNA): TGTGCCAGCAGCCTCGGGGACACTGAAGCTTTCTTT. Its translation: CASSLGDTEAFF.

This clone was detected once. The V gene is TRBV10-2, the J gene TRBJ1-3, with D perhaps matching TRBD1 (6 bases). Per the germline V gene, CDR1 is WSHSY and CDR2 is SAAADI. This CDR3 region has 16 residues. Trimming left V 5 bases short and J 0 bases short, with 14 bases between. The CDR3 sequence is CASSPSGQYSGNTIYF. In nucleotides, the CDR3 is TGCGCCAGCAGTCCATCAGGACAGTACTCTGGAAACACCATATATTTT.

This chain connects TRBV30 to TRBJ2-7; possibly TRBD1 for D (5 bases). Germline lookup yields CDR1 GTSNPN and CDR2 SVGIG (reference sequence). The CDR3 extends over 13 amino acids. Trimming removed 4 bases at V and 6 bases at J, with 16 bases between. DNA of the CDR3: TGTGCCTGGAAGGGGATGAACTTGGGCGAGCAGTACTTC. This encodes CAWKGMNLGEQYF.

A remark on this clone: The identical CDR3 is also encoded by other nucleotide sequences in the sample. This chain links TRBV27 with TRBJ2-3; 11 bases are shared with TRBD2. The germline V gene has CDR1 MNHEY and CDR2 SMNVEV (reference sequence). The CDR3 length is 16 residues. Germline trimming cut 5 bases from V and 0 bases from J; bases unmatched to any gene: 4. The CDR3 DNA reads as TGTGCCAGCAGTCTAGCGGGGGGCCGCAGCACAGATACGCAGTATTTT. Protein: CASSLAGGRSTDTQYF.

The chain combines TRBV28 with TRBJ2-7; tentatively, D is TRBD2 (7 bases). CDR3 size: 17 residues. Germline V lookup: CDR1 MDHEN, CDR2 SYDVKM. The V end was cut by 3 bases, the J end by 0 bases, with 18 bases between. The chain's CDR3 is CASSFGGGRESSYEQYF. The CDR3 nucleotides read TGTGCCAGCAGTTTTGGTGGGGGGCGGGAGAGCTCCTACGAGCAGTACTTC.

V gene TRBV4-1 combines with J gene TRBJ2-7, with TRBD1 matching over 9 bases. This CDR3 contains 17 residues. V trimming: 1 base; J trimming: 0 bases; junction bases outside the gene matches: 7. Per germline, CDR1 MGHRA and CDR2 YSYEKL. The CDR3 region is CASSQGEQGAYSYEQYF. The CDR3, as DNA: TGCGCCAGCAGCCAAGGAGAACAGGGGGCCTACTCCTACGAGCAGTACTTC.

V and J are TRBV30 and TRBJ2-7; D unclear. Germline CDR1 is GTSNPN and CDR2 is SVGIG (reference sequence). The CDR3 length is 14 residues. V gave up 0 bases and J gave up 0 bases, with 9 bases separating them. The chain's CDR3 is CAWSVGVSSYEQYF. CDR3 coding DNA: TGTGCCTGGAGTGTAGGCGTCAGCTCCTACGAGCAGTACTTC. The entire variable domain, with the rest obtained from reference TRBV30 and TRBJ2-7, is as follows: SQTIHQWPATLVQPVGSPLSLECTVEGTSNPNLYWYRQAAGRGLQLLFYSVGIGQISSEVPQNLSASRPQDRQFILSSKKLLLSDSGFYLCAWSVGVSSYEQYFGPGTRLTVT.

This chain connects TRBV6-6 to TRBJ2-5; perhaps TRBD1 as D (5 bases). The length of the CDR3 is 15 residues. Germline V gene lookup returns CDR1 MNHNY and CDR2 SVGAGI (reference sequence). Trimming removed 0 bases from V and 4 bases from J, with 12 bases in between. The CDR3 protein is CASSYSKGAGETQYF. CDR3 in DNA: TGTGCCAGCAGTTACTCGAAAGGGGCTGGAGAGACCCAGTACTTC.

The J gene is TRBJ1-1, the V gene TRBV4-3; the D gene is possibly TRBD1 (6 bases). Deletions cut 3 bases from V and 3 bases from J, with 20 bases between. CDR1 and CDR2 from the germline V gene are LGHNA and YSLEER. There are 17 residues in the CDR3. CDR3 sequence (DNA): TGCGCCAGCAGCCAGGAAAGGTATGGGGGCGTAGACACTGAAGCTTTCTTT. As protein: CASSQERYGGVDTEAFF.

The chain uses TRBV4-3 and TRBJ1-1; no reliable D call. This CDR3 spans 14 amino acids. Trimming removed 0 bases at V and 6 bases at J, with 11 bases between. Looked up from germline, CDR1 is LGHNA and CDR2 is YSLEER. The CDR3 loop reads CASSQDFWGSEAFF. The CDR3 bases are TGCGCCAGCAGCCAAGATTTTTGGGGTTCTGAAGCTTTCTTT.

The CDR3 DNA is TGCAGCGTTGAAGGTCAGGAGTACAATGAGCAGTTCTTC. As protein: CSVEGQEYNEQFF. V gene TRBV29-1 combines with J gene TRBJ2-1; unclear D gene. Germline V gene lookup returns CDR1 SQVTM and CDR2 ANQGSEA. V lost 1 base and J lost 4, with 8 bases in between. This CDR3 has 13 amino acids.

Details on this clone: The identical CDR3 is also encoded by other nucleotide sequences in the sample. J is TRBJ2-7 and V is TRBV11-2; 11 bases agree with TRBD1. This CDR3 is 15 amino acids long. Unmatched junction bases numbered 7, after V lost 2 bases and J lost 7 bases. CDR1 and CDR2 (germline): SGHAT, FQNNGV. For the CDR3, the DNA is TGTGCCAGCAGCTTATCCGGGACAGGGGGGAGAGAGCAGTACTTC. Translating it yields CASSLSGTGGREQYF. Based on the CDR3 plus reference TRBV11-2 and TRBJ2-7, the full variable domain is EAGVAQSPRYKIIEKRQSVAFWCNPISGHATLYWYQQILGQGPKLLIQFQNNGVVDDSQLPKDRFSAERLKGVDSTLKIQPAKLEDSAVYLCASSLSGTGGREQYFGPGTRLTVT.

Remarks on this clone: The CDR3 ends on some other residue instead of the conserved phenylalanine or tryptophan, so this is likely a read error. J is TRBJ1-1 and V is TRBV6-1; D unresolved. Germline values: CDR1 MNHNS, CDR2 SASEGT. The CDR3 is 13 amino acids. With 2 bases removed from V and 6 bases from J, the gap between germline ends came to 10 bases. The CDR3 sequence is CASSEWGPSEAFS. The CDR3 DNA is TGTGCCAGCAGTGAATGGGGTCCTTCTGAAGCTTTCTCT.

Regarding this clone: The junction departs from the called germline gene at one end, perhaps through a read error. Here the CDR3 reads CASSLNEGHEQFF. The CDR3 region has the DNA TGTGCTAGCAGCTTAAACGAGGGGCATGAGCAGTTCTTC. The genes are TRBV7-7 and TRBJ2-1; D might be TRBD1 or TRBD2, each matching 5 bases. Germline loops: CDR1 SSHAT, CDR2 FNYEAQ (reference sequence). CDR3 length: 13 residues.

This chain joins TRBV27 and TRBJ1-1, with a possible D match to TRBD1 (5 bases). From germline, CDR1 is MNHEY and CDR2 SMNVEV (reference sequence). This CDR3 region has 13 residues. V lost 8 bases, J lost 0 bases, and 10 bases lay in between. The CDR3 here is CASHRSVNTEAFF. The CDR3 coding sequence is TGTGCCAGCCACAGGTCAGTGAACACTGAAGCTTTCTTT.